This T cell receptor beta chain was captured by sequencing in a study of blood T cell repertoires in COVID-19. Germline V gene lookup returns CDR1 MGHRA and CDR2 YSYEKL. CDR3 size: 16 residues. With respect to this clone: One end of the junction is discordant with germline, which a read error may explain.

Profiled with immunoSEQ multiplex PCR; TCRdb holds only in-frame clones, not every one. The table includes 90,000 to 110,000 clones, less than 90% detected once. This receptor was identified in a woman aged 55-69 years with acute or convalescent COVID-19. V and J are TRBV4-1 and TRBJ1-4, with 11 bases that match TRBD1. Sequencing was done on a sample of peripheral blood. The CDR3 region is CASTQNQGTGGEKLFF. The CDR3 DNA sequence: TGCGCCAGCACCCAAAATCAGGGGACAGGGGGTGAAAAACTGTTTTTT.